Here is one T cell receptor (beta chain) with its context. The sample belongs to a study of technical replicates of blood from several donors. Only in-frame clones appear in the TCRdb table, and some are missing; sequencing was by immunoSEQ multiplex PCR. The data show tens of thousands of clones, around 95% seen once. The V and J ends lost 1 base and 2 bases, in that order; junction bases with no gene match: 5. Germline lookup yields CDR1 LNHDA and CDR2 SQIVND (reference sequence). This CDR3 is 15 amino acids long. Material: T cells isolated from PBMCs. This TCR came from a human donor in good health. The chain combines TRBV19 with TRBJ2-7; 7 bases align to TRBD2. CDR3 loop: CASSIGGSFAYEQYF. The CDR3 DNA reads TGTGCCAGTAGTATAGGCGGGAGTTTTGCCTACGAGCAGTACTTC.